The 25 T cell receptor beta chains below come from one sample, sequenced in a study of blood T cell repertoires in COVID-19. Only in-frame clones appear in the TCRdb table, and some are missing; sequencing was by immunoSEQ multiplex PCR. The data show 95,000 to 120,000 clones, 88% seen once. The sequenced sample consisted of peripheral blood. The receptors were gathered from a human donor in a cohort sampled during active COVID-19.

J is TRBJ2-4 and V is TRBV13, with a possible D match to TRBD1 (5 bases). The CDR3 covers 13 residues. Looked up from germline, CDR1 is PRHDT and CDR2 is FYEKMQ (reference sequence). Trimming removed 3 bases from V and 5 bases from J, with 8 bases in between. This CDR3 reads CASSFQGQNIQYF. In DNA, the CDR3 is TGTGCCAGCAGCTTCCAGGGCCAAAACATTCAGTACTTC.

This sequence joins TRBV27 and TRBJ2-3; D is unresolved. Germline V CDR1 and CDR2: MNHEY, SMNVEV (reference sequence). The ends were cut back, 1 base at V and 5 bases at J, with 7 bases in the middle. CDR3 size: 13 residues. CDR3 in DNA: TGTGCCAGCAGTTTATTGTCGCGAGATACGCAGTATTTT. It is translated as CASSLLSRDTQYF.

This chain uses TRBV19 with TRBJ2-3, with 11 bases identical to TRBD1. V was pared by 4 bases and J by 4 bases, with 4 bases of the junction left unmatched. Germline V gene lookup returns CDR1 LNHDA and CDR2 SQIVND (reference sequence). CDR3 length: 15 residues. Written as DNA, the CDR3 is TGTGCCAGTAGTACGGGACAGGGGGAGGCAGATACGCAGTATTTT. This translates into CASSTGQGEADTQYF.

The chain uses TRBV30 and TRBJ1-5; TRBD1 matches 8 bases. The ends lost 1 base at V and 8 bases at J; junction bases unmatched: 7. This CDR3 region has 14 residues. Germline CDR1 reads GTSNPN; CDR2 reads SVGIG (reference sequence). The CDR3 protein is CAWSGTGLQEPQHF. DNA for the CDR3: TGTGCCTGGAGTGGGACAGGGCTCCAAGAGCCCCAGCATTTT.

The chain carries TRBV27 and TRBJ1-2; possible D gene TRBD1, 6 bases. This CDR3 has 14 residues. Germline V gene lookup returns CDR1 MNHEY and CDR2 SMNVEV (reference sequence). V was cut by 6 bases and J by 2 bases, with 13 bases left in between. Here the CDR3 reads CASSRGQQNYGYTF. The DNA for the CDR3 is TGTGCCAGCAGCCGGGGACAACAGAACTATGGCTACACCTTC.

The chain recombines TRBV19 with TRBJ2-7, with D perhaps TRBD2 (6 bases). Per the germline V gene, CDR1 is LNHDA and CDR2 is SQIVND (reference sequence). V was pared by 1 base and J by 3 bases, with 10 bases between. This CDR3 has 14 residues. CDR3 protein: CASSIAGGGYEQYF. The CDR3 DNA reads as TGTGCCAGTAGTATAGCTGGGGGAGGCTACGAGCAGTACTTC.

This clone has just a few counts. The chain couples TRBV6-2 or TRBV6-3 to TRBJ1-1; TRBD1 might be the D (5 bases). Germline V gene sequence: CDR1 MNHEY, CDR2 SVGEGT. Trimming took 0 bases from V and 1 from J, leaving 12 bases between them. The CDR3 spans 16 residues. The CDR3 here is CASSYSPRRGNTEAFF. Written as DNA, the CDR3 is TGTGCCAGCAGTTACTCACCCAGGAGGGGGAACACTGAAGCTTTCTTT.

This chain joins TRBV7-3 and TRBJ2-1; 7 bases align to TRBD2. CDR3 size: 11 residues. The germline V gene encodes CDR1 SGHTA and CDR2 FQGTGA. The V and J ends lost 6 bases and 10 bases, in that order; junction bases with no gene match: 3. The CDR3 DNA follows: TGTGCCAGCAGTCCCGGGAGGGAGCAGTTCTTC. It codes for CASSPGREQFF.

As concerns this clone: The junction departs from the called germline gene at one end, perhaps through a read error. J is TRBJ2-3 and V is TRBV7-7; 11 bases align to TRBD2. There are 15 residues in the CDR3. Germline V gene data show CDR1 as SSHAT and CDR2 as FNYEAQ (reference sequence). CDR3 region: CASSATSGGTDTQYF. As DNA, the CDR3 is TGTGCTAGCAGCGCGACTAGCGGGGGCACAGATACGCAGTATTTT.

The chain uses TRBV12-2 and TRBJ2-5; the table's D gene call, TRBD2, was not cross checked with the DNA. TRBV12-2 is tagged as a pseudogene. This CDR3 is built from 16 residues. The chain's CDR3 is CASRLWSGRAGETQYF. The CDR3 DNA reads as TGTGCAAGTCGCTTGTGGAGCGGGAGGGCCGGAGAGACCCAGTACTTC.

The rearrangement links TRBV6-1 to TRBJ1-4, with 9 bases fitting TRBD1. J was trimmed by 9 bases and V by 3 bases; bases with no gene match: 8. The CDR3 length is 15 residues. Per the germline V gene, CDR1 is MNHNS and CDR2 is SASEGT. The CDR3 nucleotides are TGTGCCAGCAGTGAGGGAAGGACAGGGGATCAAAAACTGTTTTTT. Translated, it gives CASSEGRTGDQKLFF.

The rearrangement joins TRBV19 to TRBJ2-1, with 13 positions matching TRBD2. CDR1 is LNHDA, CDR2 SQIVND, per germline (reference sequence). This CDR3 region has 15 residues. J gave up 9 bases and V 5 bases, and 7 bases lay outside the gene matches. CDR3 bases: TGTGCCAGTAGTGCCTGGACTAGCGGGGGTCTTGAGCAGTTCTTC. It codes for CASSAWTSGGLEQFF. The full variable domain, with the rest looked up from reference TRBV19 and TRBJ2-1, is DGGITQSPKYLFRKEGQNVTLSCEQNLNHDAMYWYRQDPGQGLRLIYYSQIVNDFQKGDIAEGYSVSREKKESFPLTVTSAQKNPTAFYLCASSAWTSGGLEQFFGPGTRLTVL.

J is TRBJ1-2 and V is TRBV19, with a weak D call TRBD1 (5 bases). Germline V gene data show CDR1 as LNHDA and CDR2 as SQIVND (reference sequence). V was pared by 5 bases and J by 3 bases, with 22 bases between. This CDR3 has 17 amino acids. CDR3 amino acids: CASSFSFRQLFDYGYTF. The CDR3 bases are TGTGCCAGTAGTTTCTCTTTTAGACAGCTCTTCGACTATGGCTACACCTTC.

The V and J genes are TRBV29-1 and TRBJ2-7, with a possible D match to TRBD1 (6 bases). The CDR3 extends over 13 amino acids. From germline, CDR1 is SQVTM and CDR2 ANQGSEA. Trimming pared 4 bases from V and 6 bases from J, leaving 16 bases between. The CDR3 DNA follows: TGCAGCGTTGTCCAACCACAGGGTCGCGAGCAGTACTTC. The encoded protein is CSVVQPQGREQYF.

The chain links TRBV21-1 to TRBJ2-5; the table calls TRBD2, which could not be checked here. TRBV21-1 is given as a pseudogene. This CDR3 is 16 amino acids long. CDR3 sequence: CASSKGLPGGRETQYF. As DNA, the CDR3 is TGTGCCAGCAGCAAAGGTCTTCCGGGAGGGAGGGAGACCCAGTACTTC.

The V call is TRBV29-1, the J call TRBJ1-2; 9 bases match TRBD1. The CDR3 runs 13 residues. The V gene end was trimmed by 4 bases and the J gene end by 4 bases; junction bases not matched to a gene: 4. Germline CDR1 and CDR2: SQVTM and ANQGSEA. The CDR3 DNA follows: TGCAGCGTTGGGACAGGGGCTTTCTATGGCTACACCTTC. It translates to CSVGTGAFYGYTF.

This chain links TRBV6-5 with TRBJ1-6; 8 nucleotides agree with TRBD1. CDR3 length: 14 amino acids. CDR1 and CDR2 (germline): MNHEY, SVGAGI. The V gene end was trimmed by 5 bases and the J gene end by 10 bases; junction bases not matched to a gene: 7. CDR3 bases: TGTGCCAGCAGTCAGGGCAGGGGGCACTCACCCCTCCACTTT. Its protein is CASSQGRGHSPLHF.

The chain uses TRBV18 and TRBJ1-4; no reliable D call. V was cut by 5 bases and J by 0 bases, with 13 bases left in between. The germline CDR1 and CDR2 sequences are KGHSH and LQKENI. The CDR3 sequence is 16 residues long. Here the CDR3 reads CASSGAGSTTNEKLFF. The CDR3 nucleotides are TGTGCCAGCTCAGGAGCCGGGTCTACAACTAATGAAAAACTGTTTTTT. The full variable domain, its missing parts supplied by reference TRBV18 and TRBJ1-4, is NAGVMQNPRHLVRRRGQEARLRCSPMKGHSHVYWYRQLPEEGLKFMVYLQKENIIDESGMPKERFSAEFPKEGPSILRIQQVVRGDSAAYFCASSGAGSTTNEKLFFGSGTQLSVL.

The V and J genes are TRBV18 and TRBJ2-2, with D perhaps matching TRBD2 (6 bases). The V gene lost 3 bases and the J gene lost 5 bases, with 10 bases spanning the gap. CDR1 and CDR2 (germline): KGHSH, LQKENI. This CDR3 is 14 amino acids long. CDR3 region: CASSPQEGTGELFF. In DNA form, the CDR3 reads TGTGCCAGCTCACCCCAGGAGGGGACCGGGGAGCTGTTTTTT.

The gene calls are TRBV19 and TRBJ1-5; D is possibly TRBD1 (5 bases). The V and J ends lost 6 bases and 5 bases respectively, with 11 bases between them. The germline CDR1 and CDR2 sequences are LNHDA and SQIVND (reference sequence). The CDR3 is made up of 13 amino acids. The CDR3 nucleotides are TGTGCCAGTAGGGGGGGTCCCTATCAGCCCCAGCATTTT. Translating gives CASRGGPYQPQHF.

The CDR3 DNA is TGTGCCATCAGTGCACGCGAAGAGACCCAGTACTTC. The encoded protein is CAISAREETQYF. The V call is TRBV10-3, the J call TRBJ2-5; D call uncertain. Germline V lookup: CDR1 ENHRY, CDR2 SYGVKD. Trimming took 4 bases from V and 3 from J, leaving 6 bases between them. The CDR3 contains 12 residues.

This chain connects TRBV29-1 to TRBJ2-2; tentative D call: TRBD2 (7 bases). CDR1 SQVTM and CDR2 ANQGSEA come from the germline V gene. V lost 4 bases and J lost 7, with 16 bases in between. The CDR3 is made up of 14 amino acids. Here the CDR3 reads CSVVRGATHGELFF. The DNA for the CDR3 is TGCAGCGTTGTCCGGGGGGCGACACACGGGGAGCTGTTTTTT.

As regards this clone: One end of the junction does not line up with germline, which may come from a read error. This chain uses TRBV7-7 with TRBJ2-1; the match to TRBD2 covers 9 bases. CDR1 is SSHAT, CDR2 FNYEAQ, per germline (reference sequence). The CDR3 contains 17 residues. This CDR3 reads CASSLGAGGGTYNEQFF. The CDR3 DNA sequence: TGTGCTAGCAGCTTAGGAGCGGGAGGAGGGACCTACAATGAGCAGTTCTTC.

The V call is TRBV3-1 (or the pseudogene TRBV3-2), the J call TRBJ2-5, with D unresolved. This CDR3 is built from 15 residues. Germline lookup yields CDR1 LGHDT and CDR2 YNNKEL (reference sequence). Trimming removed 2 bases at V and 4 bases at J, with 14 bases between. This CDR3 reads CASSQSRSKRETQYF. The CDR3 bases are TGTGCCAGCAGCCAAAGTCGCTCTAAAAGAGAGACCCAGTACTTC.

The rearrangement uses TRBV2 and TRBJ2-1, with unresolved D. Germline V gene sequence: CDR1 SNHLY, CDR2 FYNNEI. Trimming shortened V by 6 bases and J by 0 bases, and 21 bases separated the two germline ends. This CDR3 is 18 amino acids long. The CDR3 DNA reads TGTGCCAGCAGCCGAGAGTCCAAACTCCGCGGCTCCTACAATGAGCAGTTCTTC. It is translated as CASSRESKLRGSYNEQFF.